The source of this T cell receptor (beta chain) is a study of response to subunit inactivated influenza vaccine. Study-wide results and caveats: There was a suggestion from the authors that each seasonal influenza vaccination recruits few new T cells.

This CDR3 has 19 amino acids. V shed 0 bases and J 4 bases; nucleotides not matched to a gene: 15. Per the germline V gene, CDR1 is SGHAT and CDR2 is FQNNGV. MiXCR was run by TCRdb on the RT-PCR reads, yielding one entry per CDR3 protein. The table lists about 780,000 distinct CDR3 sequences, 18% of them singletons. Only a few counts were recorded for this clonotype. What it binds is not known. Sequenced here: PBMCs from blood, sampled about 5 days after vaccination. This TCR came from a man aged 50 to 60 who received an inactivated influenza vaccine. V and J are TRBV11-2 and TRBJ2-1, with 7 bases aligning to TRBD2. The CDR3 spells CASSLDTSLGGGLYNEQFF. The CDR3 DNA reads as TGTGCCAGCAGCTTAGATACCTCGTTAGGCGGGGGACTTTACAATGAGCAGTTCTTC.